These 31 T cell receptor beta chains were sequenced from one sample in a study of blood T cells in healthy people across ages. Primed by a sample-barcoded 5' primer and a J-beta primer mix, a second PCR proceeded for 7 to 11 cycles. Each CDR3 protein is one row after TCRdb ran MiXCR on the 5' RACE reads. The repertoire holds approximately 800,000 distinct CDR3 sequences, with under 80% as singletons. The sample comprised blood. The source is a man between 25 and 39 years old in good health.

The CDR3 DNA follows: TGTGCCAGTGACAGGTTACTAAACTATGGCTACACCTTC. As protein: CASDRLLNYGYTF. V and J are TRBV7-3 and TRBJ1-2, with D tentatively TRBD1 (6 bases). Trimming took 9 bases from V and 2 from J, leaving 13 bases between them. Germline CDR1 SGHTA, CDR2 FQGTGA. This CDR3 spans 13 amino acids.

The chain couples TRBV28 to TRBJ2-1; the match to TRBD2 covers 9 bases. This CDR3 has 15 residues. Germline values: CDR1 MDHEN, CDR2 SYDVKM. V lost 8 bases to trimming and J lost 7 bases; unmatched junction nucleotides: 12. The CDR3 loop reads CASLAWGGRGNEQFF. In DNA form, the CDR3 reads TGTGCCAGCCTAGCGTGGGGCGGGAGGGGAAATGAGCAGTTCTTC.

The chain uses TRBV20-1 and TRBJ1-2, with D perhaps matching TRBD1 (6 bases). The germline gives CDR1 DFQATT, CDR2 SNEGSKA (reference sequence). The CDR3 covers 12 residues. Trimming took off 4 bases at V and 7 bases at J, with 13 bases between the two ends. The CDR3, as DNA: TGCAGTGCTAAAGATTGGGGGGCTGGCTACACCTTC. Protein product: CSAKDWGAGYTF.

The chain uses TRBV4-2 and TRBJ1-2; 7 bases match TRBD1. The ends lost 0 bases at V and 2 bases at J; junction bases unmatched: 3. Germline CDR1 reads LGHNA; CDR2 reads YNFKEQ. CDR3 length: 15 amino acids. The CDR3 sequence is CASSQEEGANYGYTF. The CDR3 DNA sequence: TGTGCCAGCAGCCAAGAGGAGGGGGCCAACTATGGCTACACCTTC.

The V gene is TRBV28, the J gene TRBJ2-3, with no clear D. Trimming left V 6 bases short and J 1 base short, with 14 bases between. CDR3 length: 15 residues. CDR1 is MDHEN and CDR2 is SYDVKM in the germline V gene. The CDR3 here is CASRGTSGGTDTQYF. The CDR3 DNA follows: TGTGCCAGCAGGGGCACGTCGGGTGGCACAGATACGCAGTATTTT.

The chain links TRBV16 to TRBJ1-1; unclear D gene. Germline V lookup: CDR1 KGHSY, CDR2 FQNENV. This CDR3 spans 14 amino acids. V lost 0 bases and J lost 2, with 7 bases in between. DNA for the CDR3: TGTGCCAGCAGCCAATCGTTTGGCAACACTGAAGCTTTCTTT. Encoded protein: CASSQSFGNTEAFF. Filled out from reference TRBV16 and TRBJ1-1, the complete variable domain reads GEEVAQTPKHLVRGEGQKAKLYCAPIKGHSYVFWYQQVLKNEFKFLISFQNENVFDETGMPKERFSAKCLPNSPCSLEIQATKLEDSAVYFCASSQSFGNTEAFFGQGTRLTVV.

This clonotype was detected a few times. The J gene is TRBJ1-6, the V gene TRBV12-3 or TRBV12-4; possibly TRBD1 for D (6 bases). Trimming pared 3 bases from V and 0 bases from J, leaving 6 bases between. The CDR3 extends over 15 amino acids. The CDR3 DNA sequence: TGTGCCAGCAGTTTGACAGGCTCCTATAATTCACCCCTCCACTTT. Translated, it gives CASSLTGSYNSPLHF.

This chain links TRBV4-2 with TRBJ2-1; tentatively, D is TRBD2 (5 bases). Germline lookup yields CDR1 LGHNA and CDR2 YNFKEQ. V was cut by 0 bases and J by 5 bases, with 14 bases left in between. CDR3 length: 16 amino acids. CDR3 in DNA: TGTGCCAGCAGCCAAGATGAGGACTGGACCCACAATGAGCAGTTCTTC. Protein sequence: CASSQDEDWTHNEQFF.

V gene TRBV4-3 combines with J gene TRBJ2-7, with D unresolved. Germline CDR1 reads LGHNA; CDR2 reads YSLEER. The CDR3 is 15 residues long. V lost 1 base and J lost 5, with 15 bases in between. The CDR3 DNA is TGCGCCAGCAGCCAAGGGCGGACGTCACTGAACGAGCAGTACTTC. It translates to CASSQGRTSLNEQYF.

Only a few counts were recorded for this clonotype. The chain employs TRBV3-1 and TRBJ2-2; D is undetermined. Germline V gene sequence: CDR1 LGHDT, CDR2 YNNKEL (reference sequence). This CDR3 contains 14 residues. Between the trimmed V and J ends, which lost 2 bases and 1 base, there was a span of 5 bases. The CDR3 nucleotides read TGTGCCAGCAGCCAACGCAGGAACACCGGGGAGCTGTTTTTT. Translation gives CASSQRRNTGELFF.

The chain is built from TRBV15 and TRBJ2-1; 9 bases map to TRBD1. The germline CDR1 and CDR2 sequences are LNHNV and YYDKDF (reference sequence). CDR3 size: 13 residues. Trimming cost V 2 bases and J 13 bases; bases outside gene matches: 6. CDR3 in amino acids: CATSRPGQGVQFF. The CDR3 DNA reads as TGTGCCACCAGCAGACCGGGACAGGGTGTTCAGTTCTTC.

The chain employs TRBV12-3 or TRBV12-4 and TRBJ1-1, with D possibly being TRBD1 (6 bases). The CDR3 extends over 12 amino acids. V lost 6 bases to trimming and J lost 11 bases, with 16 bases between them. The CDR3 sequence is CASSRAGATAFF. The DNA of the CDR3 is TGTGCCAGCAGCCGGGCGGGGGCGACGGCTTTCTTT.

In its sample, this clonotype was seen a few times. The chain uses TRBV10-3 and TRBJ1-2, with D unresolved. There are 14 residues in the CDR3. The V end lost 11 bases, the J end lost 0 bases, and 16 bases lay between the germline ends. CDR1 is ENHRY, CDR2 SYGVKD, per germline. The CDR3 here is CASGVAPPNYGYTF. CDR3 nucleotides: TGTGCCTCCGGGGTGGCTCCCCCTAACTATGGCTACACCTTC.

The rearrangement links TRBV12-3 or TRBV12-4 to TRBJ2-7; D is undetermined. With the DNA end fitting TRBJ2-5 better, the J assignment may be wrong. This CDR3 has 13 residues. The CDR3 here is CASRNSSAETQYF. In DNA, the CDR3 is TGTGCCAGCAGAAATTCGTCGGCGGAGACCCAGTACTTC.

The rearrangement joins TRBV20-1 to TRBJ2-7; D is perhaps TRBD2 (5 bases). V was pared by 8 bases and J by 1 base, with 12 bases between. CDR1 DFQATT and CDR2 SNEGSKA come from the germline V gene (reference sequence). This CDR3 spans 12 amino acids. The CDR3 coding sequence is TGCAGTTGCCCCCGCGGGTCCTACGAGCAGTACTTC. The encoded protein is CSCPRGSYEQYF.

The chain carries TRBV20-1 and TRBJ2-6; D might be TRBD1 (6 bases). This CDR3 is 16 amino acids long. Per germline, CDR1 DFQATT and CDR2 SNEGSKA (reference sequence). V was shortened by 6 bases and J by 2 bases, with 17 bases between the two germline ends. The CDR3, as DNA: TGCAGTGCCAGAAGGGGGTCGGGACCTGGGGCCAACGTCCTGACTTTC. Encoded protein: CSARRGSGPGANVLTF.

This chain uses TRBV4-3 with TRBJ1-4; no reliable D call. The CDR3 runs 15 residues. V was trimmed by 1 base and J by 4 bases, leaving 10 bases between them. CDR1 is LGHNA, CDR2 YSLEER, per germline. CDR3 nucleotides: TGCGCCAGCAGCCAAGGCACCTTAATTAATGAAAAACTGTTTTTT. Its translation is CASSQGTLINEKLFF.

The rearrangement links TRBV7-2 to TRBJ2-5, with TRBD2 matching over 7 bases. V lost 1 base and J lost 5; bases outside the gene matches: 4. This CDR3 is 14 amino acids long. Germline CDR1 and CDR2: SGHTA and FQGNSA. CDR3 amino acids: CASSLERGGETQYF. The CDR3 DNA reads as TGTGCCAGCAGCTTAGAGCGGGGCGGTGAGACCCAGTACTTC.

This chain joins TRBV29-1 and TRBJ2-1; 7 bases are a match to TRBD2. With V trimmed by 4 bases and J by 4 bases, 7 bases remained unmatched. The length of the CDR3 is 14 residues. Per germline, CDR1 SQVTM and CDR2 ANQGSEA. The DNA of the CDR3 is TGCAGCGTTGTTGGCGGGGGATCTTACAATGAGCAGTTCTTC. As protein: CSVVGGGSYNEQFF.

This chain joins TRBV3-1 and TRBJ2-4, with TRBD1 identical over 7 bases. The DNA end is more similar to TRBJ2-7, so the J call may be wrong. The CDR3 spans 15 residues. Germline CDR1 LGHDT, CDR2 YNNKEL (reference sequence). The CDR3 DNA follows: TGTGCCAGCAGCCAGCAGACAGGGAGAGGCTACGAGCAGTACTTC. This translates into CASSQQTGRGYEQYF.

The rearrangement links TRBV27 to TRBJ2-1; TRBD2 matches 7 bases. The CDR3 loop spans 14 amino acids. After removal of 6 bases from V and 5 bases from J, the junction contained 7 bases not matched to a gene. Germline lookup yields CDR1 MNHEY and CDR2 SMNVEV (reference sequence). CDR3 DNA: TGTGCCAGCAGCCCCCTCGGGACTAACAATGAGCAGTTCTTC. It codes for CASSPLGTNNEQFF.

The chain combines TRBV29-1 with TRBJ1-1; tentative D call: TRBD1 (6 bases). V dropped 7 bases and J dropped 4 bases, with 16 bases sitting between them. Germline values: CDR1 SQVTM, CDR2 ANQGSEA. The CDR3 loop spans 13 amino acids. The CDR3 sequence is CSAPRGGGTEAFF. The CDR3, as DNA: TGCAGCGCCCCCCGAGGGGGGGGCACTGAAGCTTTCTTT.

V and J are TRBV7-2 and TRBJ2-5, with 8 nucleotides matching TRBD2. Trimming removed 3 bases from V and 3 bases from J; junction bases left unmatched: 3. CDR1 SGHTA and CDR2 FQGNSA come from the germline V gene. This CDR3 contains 14 residues. Here the CDR3 DNA reads TGTGCCAGCAGCTTCGGGACTAGGAAAGAGACCCAGTACTTC. Translated: CASSFGTRKETQYF.

The gene calls are TRBV6-5 and TRBJ2-1; tentatively, D is TRBD1 (5 bases). The germline gives CDR1 MNHEY, CDR2 SVGAGI. V lost 0 bases to trimming and J lost 0 bases, with 9 bases between them. The CDR3 has 16 residues. The DNA of the CDR3 is TGTGCCAGCAGTTACTCTACAGGTAGCTCCTACAATGAGCAGTTCTTC. Its protein is CASSYSTGSSYNEQFF.

The chain joins TRBV7-2 to TRBJ2-4; 9 bases agree with TRBD2. The DNA end is more similar to TRBJ2-5, so the J call may be wrong. The CDR3 spans 16 residues. Germline values: CDR1 SGHTA, CDR2 FQGNSA. Here the CDR3 DNA reads TGTGCCAGCAGCTTAGTTTCGGCTAGCGGGGAAGAGACCCAGTACTTC. It specifies CASSLVSASGEETQYF.

The chain couples TRBV7-2 to TRBJ2-5; D unresolved. The CDR3 totals 13 residues. CDR1 and CDR2 (germline): SGHTA, FQGNSA. Trimming cost V 4 bases and J 5 bases, with 11 bases left between them. CDR3 coding DNA: TGTGCCAGCAGCTGTACTGGCGGTGAGACCCAGTACTTC. This sequence encodes CASSCTGGETQYF.

The chain carries TRBV20-1 and TRBJ2-1; possibly TRBD1 for D (5 bases). Trimming removed 0 bases from V and 6 bases from J, with 21 bases in between. The CDR3 runs to 17 residues. Germline V CDR1 and CDR2: DFQATT, SNEGSKA (reference sequence). The DNA for the CDR3 is TGCAGTGCTAGAGATCTTGCGTCGGACATGTCCCTCAATGAGCAGTTCTTC. Translated: CSARDLASDMSLNEQFF.

J is TRBJ2-4 and V is TRBV11-2; possibly TRBD2 for D (5 bases). Germline V lookup: CDR1 SGHAT, CDR2 FQNNGV. CDR3 length: 18 amino acids. Trimming removed 1 base at V and 0 bases at J, with 16 bases between. DNA of the CDR3: TGTGCCAGCAGCTTAGCTCTGGGAGCTCGTCTAGCCAAAAACATTCAGTACTTC. Translated, it gives CASSLALGARLAKNIQYF.

The CDR3 DNA reads TGCAGCGTTGAAGGGGACAAAGGACTATCCTACAATGAGCAGTTCTTC. It specifies CSVEGDKGLSYNEQFF. This chain links TRBV29-1 with TRBJ2-1, with D possibly called TRBD1 or TRBD2 (6 bases each). Trimming shortened V by 1 base and J by 1 base, and 14 bases separated the two germline ends. Germline V CDR1 and CDR2: SQVTM, ANQGSEA. There are 16 residues in the CDR3.

This clonotype was seen only a few times. V is TRBV6-5 and J is TRBJ2-5; D is uncertain. Judging by the DNA end, TRBJ2-7 fits better; the J call may be wrong. The CDR3 runs 15 residues. CDR1 MNHEY and CDR2 SVGAGI come from the germline V gene. The CDR3 loop reads CASSFGRSLYYEQYF. In DNA, the CDR3 is TGTGCCAGCAGTTTCGGACGTTCCCTCTACTACGAGCAGTACTTC.

This rearrangement joins TRBV6-5 to TRBJ1-1; TRBD1 matches 7 bases. The CDR3 has 18 amino acids. The V segment lost 0 bases and the J segment 0 bases; nucleotides outside the gene matches: 10. Germline-derived CDR1 and CDR2 are MNHEY and SVGAGI. The CDR3 DNA sequence: TGTGCCAGCAGTTACTCTTGGGCAGGGGGGCGAATGAACACTGAAGCTTTCTTT. Protein product: CASSYSWAGGRMNTEAFF.